This TCR beta chain was found in a study of shared clonotypes between healthy human individuals. Broader study findings: Relative to memory subsets, naive subsets generally showed larger estimated richness.

What CD8 memory combined were CD45RO+ cells and CCR7-negative CD45RA+ TemRA cells. Under the authors' procedure: In the immunoSEQ data, sequences were junction-only and lacked quality scores, so filtering differed. The repertoire was sequenced with immunoSEQ multiplex PCR; TCRdb's copy has only in-frame clones and lacks some. V and J calls and clone size are those listed in that table; D and trimming were worked out from the DNA. The table has roughly 400,000 clones, just over 95% seen once. V was pared by 7 bases and J by 4 bases, with 5 bases of the junction left unmatched. The CDR3 totals 14 residues. CDR1 and CDR2 (germline): SQVTM, ANQGSEA. Points on this clone: Its matching antigen is unknown.

What was sequenced was memory CD8+ T cells sorted from blood. Subset specified: CD45RO+ cells pooled with CCR7-negative TemRA cells. The V gene is TRBV29-1, the J gene TRBJ2-3, with 13 bases fitting TRBD2. The TCR was taken from a man aged 25 to 40 in good health. In nucleotides, the CDR3 is TGCAGCGCCGGGACTAGCGGGAAGGCAGATACGCAGTATTTT. Protein sequence: CSAGTSGKADTQYF.